Given below is one T cell receptor (beta chain) in context. After isolation, RNA underwent reverse transcription to generate cDNA as the sequencing template. Sequencing was performed with immunoSEQ multiplex PCR; in TCRdb, only in-frame clones are kept and a portion is missing. In the table there are some 170,000 clones, 58% of which are singletons. As for treatment: oral pan-JAK inhibitor, 5-10 mg twice daily. This entry comes from a study of CD8+ T cells in alopecia areata. Trimming took 4 bases from V and 2 from J; bases not matched to a gene: 6. Germline V lookup: CDR1 SEHNR, CDR2 FQNEAQ (reference sequence). The CDR3 sequence is 15 residues long.

The chain links TRBV7-9 to TRBJ1-1; 8 nucleotides agree with TRBD1. The sequence was collected from a human donor with alopecia areata. This material consisted of CD4+ T cells sorted from blood, taken between weeks 55 and 65, from a patient treated with tofacitinib. The CDR3 sequence is CASSYRTGNNTEAFF. The CDR3 DNA follows: TGTGCCAGCAGCTATCGGACAGGGAATAACACTGAAGCTTTCTTT.